This TCR beta chain was identified during a study of blood T cell repertoires in COVID-19. Study context: There were acute and convalescent COVID-19 samples, and they came from the United States, Italy and Spain.

Source study methods: Amplified reference gene primers provided the basis for estimating nucleated cell counts. Sequencing used immunoSEQ multiplex PCR; TCRdb keeps in-frame clones, though not all of them. The DNA gave D and trimming, while V, J and clone size come from that table. Among some 150,000 clones listed, about 89% were seen once. V lost 1 base and J lost 0, with 13 bases in between. Germline-derived CDR1 and CDR2 are LGHDT and YNNKEL (reference sequence). This CDR3 has 17 residues. The chain carries TRBV3-1 (or the pseudogene TRBV3-2) and TRBJ1-5; unclear D gene. The sequenced sample consisted of peripheral blood. This TCR was sampled from a man between 50 and 59 years old with acute or convalescent COVID-19. The CDR3, as DNA: TGTGCCAGCAGCCAAGCGGTAAATTCAAATAGCAATCAGCCCCAGCATTTT. Encoded protein: CASSQAVNSNSNQPQHF.